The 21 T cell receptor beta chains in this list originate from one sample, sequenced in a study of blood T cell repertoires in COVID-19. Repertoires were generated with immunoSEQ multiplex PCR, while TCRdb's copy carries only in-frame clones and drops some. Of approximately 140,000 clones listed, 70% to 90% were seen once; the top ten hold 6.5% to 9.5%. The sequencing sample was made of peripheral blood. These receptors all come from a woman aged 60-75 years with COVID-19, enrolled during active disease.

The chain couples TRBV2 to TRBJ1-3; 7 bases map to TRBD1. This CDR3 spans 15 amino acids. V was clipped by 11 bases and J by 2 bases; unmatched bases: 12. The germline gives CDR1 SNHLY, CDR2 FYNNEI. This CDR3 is CASNLGQGAGNTIYF. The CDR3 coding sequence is TGTGCCTCCAATCTCGGGCAGGGGGCTGGAAACACCATATATTTT.

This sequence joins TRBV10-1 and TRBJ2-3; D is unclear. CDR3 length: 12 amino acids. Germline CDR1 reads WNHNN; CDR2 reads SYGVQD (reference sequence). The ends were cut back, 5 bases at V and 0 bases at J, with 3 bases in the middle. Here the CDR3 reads CASSSSTDTQYF. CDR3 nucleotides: TGCGCCAGCAGTTCTAGCACAGATACGCAGTATTTT.

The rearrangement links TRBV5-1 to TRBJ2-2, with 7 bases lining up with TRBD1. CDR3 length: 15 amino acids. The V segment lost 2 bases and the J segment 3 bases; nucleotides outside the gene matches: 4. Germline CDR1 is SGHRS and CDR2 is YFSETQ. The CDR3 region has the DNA TGCGCCAGCAGCTTCAATACAGGGGACACCGGGGAGCTGTTTTTT. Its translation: CASSFNTGDTGELFF.

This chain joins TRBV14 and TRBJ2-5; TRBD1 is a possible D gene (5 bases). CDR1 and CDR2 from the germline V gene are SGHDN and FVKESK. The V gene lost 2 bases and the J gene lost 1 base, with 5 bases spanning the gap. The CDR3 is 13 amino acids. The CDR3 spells CASSQQGQETQYF. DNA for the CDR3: TGTGCCAGCAGCCAACAGGGCCAAGAGACCCAGTACTTC.

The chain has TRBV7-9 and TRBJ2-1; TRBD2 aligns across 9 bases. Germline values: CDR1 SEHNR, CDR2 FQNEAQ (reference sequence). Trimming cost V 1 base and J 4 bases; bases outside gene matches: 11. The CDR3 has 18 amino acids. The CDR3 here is CASSLDGWASGVYNEQFF. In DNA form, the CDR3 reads TGTGCCAGCAGCTTAGATGGTTGGGCTAGCGGGGTTTACAATGAGCAGTTCTTC. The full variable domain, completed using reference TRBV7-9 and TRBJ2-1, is DTGVSQNPRHKITKRGQNVTFRCDPISEHNRLYWYRQTLGQGPEFLTYFQNEAQLEKSRLLSDRFSAERPKGSFSTLEIQRTEQGDSAMYLCASSLDGWASGVYNEQFFGPGTRLTVL.

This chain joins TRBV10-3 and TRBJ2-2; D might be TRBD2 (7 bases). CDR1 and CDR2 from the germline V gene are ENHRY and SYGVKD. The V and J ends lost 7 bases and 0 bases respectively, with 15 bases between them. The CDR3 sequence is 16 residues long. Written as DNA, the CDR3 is TGTGCCATCACCCGCTCGGGGGGCACGAACACCGGGGAGCTGTTTTTT. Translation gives CAITRSGGTNTGELFF.

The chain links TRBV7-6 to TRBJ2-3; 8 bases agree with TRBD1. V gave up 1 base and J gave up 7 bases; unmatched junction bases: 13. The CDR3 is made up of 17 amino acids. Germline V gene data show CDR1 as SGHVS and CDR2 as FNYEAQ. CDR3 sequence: CASSLEAGTGGQNTQYF. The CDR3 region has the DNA TGTGCCAGCAGCTTAGAGGCCGGGACAGGAGGACAAAATACGCAGTATTTT. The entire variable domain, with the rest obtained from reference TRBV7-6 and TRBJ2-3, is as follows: GAGVSQSPRYKVTKRGQDVALRCDPISGHVSLYWYRQALGQGPEFLTYFNYEAQQDKSGLPNDRFSAERPEGSISTLTIQRTEQRDSAMYRCASSLEAGTGGQNTQYFGPGTRLTVL.

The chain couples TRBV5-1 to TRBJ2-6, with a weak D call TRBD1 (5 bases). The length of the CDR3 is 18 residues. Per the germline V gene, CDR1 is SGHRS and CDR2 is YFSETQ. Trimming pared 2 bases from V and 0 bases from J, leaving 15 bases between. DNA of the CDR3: TGCGCCAGCAGCTTCAGGGCTCAGCAGTTCTCTGGGGCCAACGTCCTGACTTTC. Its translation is CASSFRAQQFSGANVLTF.

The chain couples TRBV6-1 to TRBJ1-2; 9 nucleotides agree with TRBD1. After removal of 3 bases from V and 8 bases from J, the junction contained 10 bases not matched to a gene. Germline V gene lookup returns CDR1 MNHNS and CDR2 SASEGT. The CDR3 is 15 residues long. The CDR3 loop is CASSEGQGSTKGYTF. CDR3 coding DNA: TGTGCCAGCAGTGAGGGACAGGGTAGTACCAAAGGCTACACCTTC.

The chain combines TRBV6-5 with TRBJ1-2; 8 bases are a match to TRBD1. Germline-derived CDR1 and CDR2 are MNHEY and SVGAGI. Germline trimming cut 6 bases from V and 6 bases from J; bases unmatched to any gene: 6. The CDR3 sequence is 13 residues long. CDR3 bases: TGTGCCAGCAGCGAGGACAGGGCAAATGGCTACACCTTC. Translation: CASSEDRANGYTF.

CDR3 loop: CASSFLYQPQHF. The CDR3 DNA reads as TGTGCCAGTAGCTTTCTATATCAGCCCCAGCATTTT. The chain carries TRBV19 and TRBJ1-5; D remains unclear. Germline CDR1 LNHDA, CDR2 SQIVND (reference sequence). Trimming shortened V by 6 bases and J by 5 bases, and 8 bases separated the two germline ends. The CDR3 extends over 12 amino acids.

The CDR3 reads CASSLVVQAGNEKLFF. The DNA for the CDR3 is TGTGCCAGCAGCTTAGTTGTACAGGCAGGGAATGAAAAACTGTTTTTT. This chain links TRBV7-9 with TRBJ1-4, with a possible D match to TRBD1 (5 bases). V lost 1 base to trimming and J lost 5 bases, with 14 bases between them. The CDR3 extends over 16 amino acids. Germline V gives CDR1 SEHNR, CDR2 FQNEAQ (reference sequence).

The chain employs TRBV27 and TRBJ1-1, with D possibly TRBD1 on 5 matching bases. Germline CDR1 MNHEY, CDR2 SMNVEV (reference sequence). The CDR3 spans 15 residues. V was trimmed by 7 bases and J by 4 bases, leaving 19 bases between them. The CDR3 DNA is TGTGCCAGCAACCCCACCAGACAGAAGGTCACTGAAGCTTTCTTT. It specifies CASNPTRQKVTEAFF.

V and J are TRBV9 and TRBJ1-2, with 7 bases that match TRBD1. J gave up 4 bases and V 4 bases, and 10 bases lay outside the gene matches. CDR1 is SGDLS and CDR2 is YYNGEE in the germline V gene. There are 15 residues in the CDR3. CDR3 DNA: TGTGCCAGCAGCCTGAGAATGACAGGGACCTATGGCTACACCTTC. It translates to CASSLRMTGTYGYTF.

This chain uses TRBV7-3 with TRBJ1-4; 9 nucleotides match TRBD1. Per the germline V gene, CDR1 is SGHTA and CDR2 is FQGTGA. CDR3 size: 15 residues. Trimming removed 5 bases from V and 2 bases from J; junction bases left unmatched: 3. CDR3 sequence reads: CASSPTGGTNEKLFF. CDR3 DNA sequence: TGTGCCAGCAGCCCGACAGGGGGGACTAATGAAAAACTGTTTTTT.

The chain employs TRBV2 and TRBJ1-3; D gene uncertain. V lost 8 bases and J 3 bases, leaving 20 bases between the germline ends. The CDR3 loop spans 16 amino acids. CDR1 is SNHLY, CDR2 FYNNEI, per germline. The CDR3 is CASASRHPSYGNTIYF. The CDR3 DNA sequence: TGTGCCAGCGCGTCCAGGCATCCGAGTTATGGAAACACCATATATTTT.

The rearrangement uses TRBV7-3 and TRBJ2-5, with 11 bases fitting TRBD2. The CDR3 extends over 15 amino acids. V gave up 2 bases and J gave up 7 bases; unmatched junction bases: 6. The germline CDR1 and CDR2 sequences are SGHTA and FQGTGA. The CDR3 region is CASSLASGGTGTQYF. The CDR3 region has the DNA TGTGCCAGCAGCTTAGCTAGCGGGGGGACAGGGACCCAGTACTTC.

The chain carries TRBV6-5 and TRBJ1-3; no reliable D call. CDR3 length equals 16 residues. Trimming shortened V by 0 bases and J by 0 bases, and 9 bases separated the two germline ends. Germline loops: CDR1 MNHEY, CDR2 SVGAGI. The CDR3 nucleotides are TGTGCCAGCAGTTACTCGAATCCCGGCTCTGGAAACACCATATATTTT. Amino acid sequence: CASSYSNPGSGNTIYF.

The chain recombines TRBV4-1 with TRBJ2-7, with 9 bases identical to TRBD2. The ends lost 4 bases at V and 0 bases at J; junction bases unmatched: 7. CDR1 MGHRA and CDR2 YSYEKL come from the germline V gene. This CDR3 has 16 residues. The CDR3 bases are TGCGCCAGCAGCCCGCTTGGCGGGGGGGTCTCCTACGAGCAGTACTTC. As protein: CASSPLGGGVSYEQYF.

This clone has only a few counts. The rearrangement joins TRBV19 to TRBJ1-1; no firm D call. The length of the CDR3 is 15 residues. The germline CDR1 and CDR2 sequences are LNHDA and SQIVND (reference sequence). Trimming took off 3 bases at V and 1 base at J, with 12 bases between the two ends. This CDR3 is CASSISGRRNTEAFF. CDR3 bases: TGTGCCAGTAGTATCAGCGGACGGCGGAACACTGAAGCTTTCTTT.

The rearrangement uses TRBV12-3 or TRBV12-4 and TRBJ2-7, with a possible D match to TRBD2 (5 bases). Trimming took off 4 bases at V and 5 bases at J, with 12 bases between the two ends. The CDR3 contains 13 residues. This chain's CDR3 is CASSWSGNDEQYF. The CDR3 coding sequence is TGTGCCAGCAGTTGGTCGGGGAACGACGAGCAGTACTTC.